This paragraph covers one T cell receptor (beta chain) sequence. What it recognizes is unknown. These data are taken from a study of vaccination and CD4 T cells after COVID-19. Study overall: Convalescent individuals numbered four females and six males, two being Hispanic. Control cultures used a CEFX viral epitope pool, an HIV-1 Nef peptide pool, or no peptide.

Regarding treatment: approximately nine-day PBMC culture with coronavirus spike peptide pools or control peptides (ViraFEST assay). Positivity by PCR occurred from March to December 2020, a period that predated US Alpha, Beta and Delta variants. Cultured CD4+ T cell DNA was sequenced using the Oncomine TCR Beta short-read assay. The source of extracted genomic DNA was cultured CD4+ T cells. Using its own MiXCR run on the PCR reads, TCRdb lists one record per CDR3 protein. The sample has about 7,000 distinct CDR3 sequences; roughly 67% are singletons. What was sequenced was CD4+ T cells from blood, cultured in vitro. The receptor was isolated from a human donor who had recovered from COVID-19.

DNA for the CDR3: TGTGCCAGCAGCTTGTTGGAGACTAGCAGCACAGATACGCAGTATTTT. It encodes CASSLLETSSTDTQYF. V usage is TRBV7-3 and J usage is TRBJ2-3; 7 positions agree with TRBD2. Trimming at V came to 3 bases and at J to 0 bases, leaving 6 bases not matched to a gene. The CDR3 spans 16 residues. Germline V gives CDR1 SGHTA, CDR2 FQGTGA.